This T cell receptor beta chain was documented in a study of identical twins. Whole-study findings and limits: Cross-sectional statistical analysis, not tracking of the same donors, underpinned the conclusions. In beta out-of-frame sequences, the excess sharing between twins was weaker. Cord blood beta clonotypes present at high abundance carried fewer insertions; no such pattern appeared in memory repertoires.

Worth noting for this clonotype: Its specificity is not known.

The germline CDR1 and CDR2 sequences are SNHLY and FYNNEI. CDR3 size: 14 residues. Deletions cut 3 bases from V and 2 bases from J, with 11 bases between. Unique molecular identifiers were present on cDNA, and template switching added a universal primer site. Each CDR3 protein gets one entry after TCRdb re-called the 5' RACE reads with MiXCR. The sample has 750,000 to 950,000 distinct CDR3 sequences; around 12% are singletons. These data were likewise used in another study, on yellow fever vaccine responses in identical twins.

This clonotype was sampled from a woman between 18 and 29 years old in good health. The sample was PBMCs. The chain recombines TRBV2 with TRBJ2-7, with D possibly matching TRBD1 (5 bases). DNA for the CDR3: TGTGCCAGCAGTGAGGGCAGGGTCCCCTACGAGCAGTACTTC. This sequence encodes CASSEGRVPYEQYF.